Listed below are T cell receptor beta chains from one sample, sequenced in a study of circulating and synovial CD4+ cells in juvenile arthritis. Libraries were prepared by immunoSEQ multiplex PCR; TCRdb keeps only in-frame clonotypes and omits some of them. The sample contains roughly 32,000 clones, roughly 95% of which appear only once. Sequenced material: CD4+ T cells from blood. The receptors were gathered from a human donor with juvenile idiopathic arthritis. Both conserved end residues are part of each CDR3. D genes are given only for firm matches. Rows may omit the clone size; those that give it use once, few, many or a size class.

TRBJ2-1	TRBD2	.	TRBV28	TGTGCCAGCAGTTCCCGGACTAGCGGGAGGGCCTACAATGAGCAGTTCTTC	CASSSRTSGRAYNEQFF
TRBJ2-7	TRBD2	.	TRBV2	TGTGCCAGCAGGGCCGGGACTATTTCCTACGAGCAGTACTTC	CASRAGTISYEQYF
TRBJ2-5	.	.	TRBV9	TGTGCCAGCAGCGTTTCCCCCGGGGTACAAGAGACCCAGTACTTC	CASSVSPGVQETQYF
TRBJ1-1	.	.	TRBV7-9	TGTGCCAGCAGCTTAGGGGAGGGGACTGAAGCTTTCTTT	CASSLGEGTEAFF
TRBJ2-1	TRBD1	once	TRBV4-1	TGCGCCAGCAGCCAGTTGGGGGACAGGGTCTACAATGAGCAGTTCTTC	CASSQLGDRVYNEQFF
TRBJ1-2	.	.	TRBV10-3	TGTGCCACCCTTCCCAGGGGACAAGCTAACTATGGCTACACCTTC	CATLPRGQANYGYTF
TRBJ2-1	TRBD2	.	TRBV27	TGTGCCAGCTTCGGACTAGCGGGAAAGCATGAGCAGTTCTTC	CASFGLAGKHEQFF
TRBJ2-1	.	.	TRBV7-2	TGTGCCAGCAGCTTATCGACAGGAGCCTACAATGAGCAGTTCTTC	CASSLSTGAYNEQFF
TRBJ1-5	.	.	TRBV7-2	TGTGCCAGCAGCTTAGCTCCGGGAAGTCAGCCCCAGCATTTT	CASSLAPGSQPQHF
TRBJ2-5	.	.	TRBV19	TGTGCCAGTAGTTTTTTCACGGGAGCCGAGACCCAGTACTTC	CASSFFTGAETQYF
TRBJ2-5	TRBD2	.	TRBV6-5	TGTGCCAGCAGGACGAGCGGGGGCCTCCAAGAGACCCAGTACTTC	CASRTSGGLQETQYF
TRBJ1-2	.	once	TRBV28	TGTGCCAGCAGCTCTATGACAGAAATCTATGGCTACACCTTC	CASSSMTEIYGYTF
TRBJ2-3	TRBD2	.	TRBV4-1	TGCGCCAGCAGCCCCGGGGGGAGCGTGTCAGATACGCAGTATTTT	CASSPGGSVSDTQYF
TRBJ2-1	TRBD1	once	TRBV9	TGTGCCAGCAGCGTAGGACAGGGATCCTACAATGAGCAGTTCTTC	CASSVGQGSYNEQFF
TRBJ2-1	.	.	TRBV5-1	TGCGCCAGCAGTAGGAGCAATGAGCAGTTCTTC	CASSRSNEQFF
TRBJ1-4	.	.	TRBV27	TGTGCCAGCAGTCCGATCGCCGCATTAGGGGTTTTAAGGGAAAAACTGTTTTTT	CASSPIAALGVLREKLFF
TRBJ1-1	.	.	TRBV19	TGTGCCAGTAGTATGTCAAACACTGAAGCTTTCTTT	CASSMSNTEAFF
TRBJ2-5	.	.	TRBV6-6	TGTGCCAGCAGTCGTAGGGCTAGCGCTCACCAAGAGACCCAGTACTTC	CASSRRASAHQETQYF
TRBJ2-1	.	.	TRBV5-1	TGCGCCAGCAGCGTTACAGGTAGCTCCTACAATGAGCAGTTCTTC	CASSVTGSSYNEQFF
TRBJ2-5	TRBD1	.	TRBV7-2	TGTGCCAGCAGCCGCGGGACAGGGGGCGTGGAGACCCAGTACTTC	CASSRGTGGVETQYF
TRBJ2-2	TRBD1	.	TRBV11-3	TGTGCCAGCAGGTTAGGACAGGGGAACACCGGGGAGCTGTTTTTT	CASRLGQGNTGELFF
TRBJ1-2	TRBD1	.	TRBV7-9	TGTGCCAGCAGCTTGTCGACAGGGGCGTCGGCTAACTATGGCTACACCTTC	CASSLSTGASANYGYTF
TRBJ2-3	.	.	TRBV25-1	TGTGCCAGCAGTGAGGACAGTGGACTTAGCACAGATACGCAGTATTTT	CASSEDSGLSTDTQYF
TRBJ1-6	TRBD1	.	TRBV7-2	TGTGCCAGCAGCCTCCGGGACAGGGGGAATAATTCACCCCTCCACTTT	CASSLRDRGNNSPLHF
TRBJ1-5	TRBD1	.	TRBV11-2	TGTGCCAGCAGCTTGTATGGGGGAGGACAGGGGAATCAGCCCCAGCATTTT	CASSLYGGGQGNQPQHF
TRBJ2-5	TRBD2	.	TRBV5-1	TGCGCCAGCAGCGGGAACCTACGAGCGGGAGGCGAGACCCAGTACTTC	CASSGNLRAGGETQYF
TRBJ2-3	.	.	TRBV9	TGTGCCAGCAGCGTAGCTCAATTCCGGGATACGCAGTATTTT	CASSVAQFRDTQYF
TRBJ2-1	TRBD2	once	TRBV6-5	TGTGCCAGCAGCCGCGTGGCTAGCGGGGGTGCCGAGCAGTTCTTC	CASSRVASGGAEQFF
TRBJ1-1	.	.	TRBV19	TGTGCCAGTAAAAACGATGCGGCCACTCCTGAAGCTTTCTTT	CASKNDAATPEAFF
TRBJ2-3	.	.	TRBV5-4	TGTGCCAGCAGCCCGGAGGTGACAGATACGCAGTATTTT	CASSPEVTDTQYF
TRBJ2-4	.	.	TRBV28	TGTGCCAGCAGTGCCGGTCTAGCCAAAAACATTCAGTACTTC	CASSAGLAKNIQYF
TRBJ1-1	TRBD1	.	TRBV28	TGTGCCAGCAGTCTCCCCTCCAGGGGGAGGACTGAAGCTTTCTTT	CASSLPSRGRTEAFF
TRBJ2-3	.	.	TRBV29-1	TGCAGCGTTGCCAACGCCCGGGATACGCAGTATTTT	CSVANARDTQYF
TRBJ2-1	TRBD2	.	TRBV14	TGTGCCAGCAGCCAGGACCTCCTACTAGCGGGAGGCGGCAATGAGCAGTTCTTC	CASSQDLLLAGGGNEQFF
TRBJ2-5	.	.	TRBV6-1	TGTGCCAGCAGTGAATGGGGCAGGGGTAACCAAGAGACCCAGTACTTC	CASSEWGRGNQETQYF
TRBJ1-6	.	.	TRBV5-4	TGTGCCAGCAGCTCTGGGGGCGGATCTTATAATTCACCCCTCCACTTT	CASSSGGGSYNSPLHF
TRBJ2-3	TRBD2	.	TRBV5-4	TGTGCCAGCAGGCTGACTAGCGGGGGAGTCACAGATACGCAGTATTTT	CASRLTSGGVTDTQYF
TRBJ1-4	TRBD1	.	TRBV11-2	TGTGCCAGCAGCCCTCTAACAGGGGGGGACGAAAAACTGTTTTTT	CASSPLTGGDEKLFF
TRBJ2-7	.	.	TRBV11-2	TGTGCCAGCAGCTTGATCCCTCGGGGACTCCTGACTGGGGAGCAGTACTTC	CASSLIPRGLLTGEQYF
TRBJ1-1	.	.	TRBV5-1	TGCGCCAGCAGCGGGAGGGGGGACACTGAAGCTTTCTTT	CASSGRGDTEAFF
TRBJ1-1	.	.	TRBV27	TGTGCCAGCAGTTTTCAGACTGTGGACACTGAAGCTTTCTTT	CASSFQTVDTEAFF
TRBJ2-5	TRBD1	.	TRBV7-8	TGTGCCAGCAGCCTAAGGGGGGGACAGGGAAGAGAGACCCAGTACTTC	CASSLRGGQGRETQYF
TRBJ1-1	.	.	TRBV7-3	TGTGCCAGCAGCTTAACGTTCGGGGAGGGGAACACTGAAGCTTTCTTT	CASSLTFGEGNTEAFF